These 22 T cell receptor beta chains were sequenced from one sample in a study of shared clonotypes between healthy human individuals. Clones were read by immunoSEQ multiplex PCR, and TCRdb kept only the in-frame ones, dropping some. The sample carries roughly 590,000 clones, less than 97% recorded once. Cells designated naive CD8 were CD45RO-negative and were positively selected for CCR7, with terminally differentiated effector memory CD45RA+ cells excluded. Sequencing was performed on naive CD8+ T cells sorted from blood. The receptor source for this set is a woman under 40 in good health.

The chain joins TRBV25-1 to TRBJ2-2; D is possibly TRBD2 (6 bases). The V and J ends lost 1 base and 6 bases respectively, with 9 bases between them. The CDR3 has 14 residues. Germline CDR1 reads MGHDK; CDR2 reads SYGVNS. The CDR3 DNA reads TGTGCCAGCAGTGAATCTGGAGGGGCCGGGGAGCTGTTTTTT. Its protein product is CASSESGGAGELFF. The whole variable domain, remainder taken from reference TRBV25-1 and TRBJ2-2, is EADIYQTPRYLVIGTGKKITLECSQTMGHDKMYWYQQDPGMELHLIHYSYGVNSTEKGDLSSESTVSRIRTEHFPLTLESARPSHTSQYLCASSESGGAGELFFGEGSRLTVL.

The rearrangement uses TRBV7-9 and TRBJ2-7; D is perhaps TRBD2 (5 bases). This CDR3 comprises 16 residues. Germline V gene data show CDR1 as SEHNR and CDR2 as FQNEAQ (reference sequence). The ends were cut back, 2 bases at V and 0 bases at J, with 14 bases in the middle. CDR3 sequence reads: CASSLSYGESSYEQYF. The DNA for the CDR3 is TGTGCCAGCAGCTTAAGCTACGGGGAAAGCTCCTACGAGCAGTACTTC. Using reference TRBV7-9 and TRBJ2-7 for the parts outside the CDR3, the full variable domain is DTGVSQNPRHKITKRGQNVTFRCDPISEHNRLYWYRQTLGQGPEFLTYFQNEAQLEKSRLLSDRFSAERPKGSFSTLEIQRTEQGDSAMYLCASSLSYGESSYEQYFGPGTRLTVT.

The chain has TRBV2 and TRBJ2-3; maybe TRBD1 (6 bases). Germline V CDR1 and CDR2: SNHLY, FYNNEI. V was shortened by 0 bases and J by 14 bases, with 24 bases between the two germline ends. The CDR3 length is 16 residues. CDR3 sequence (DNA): TGTGCCAGCAGTGAAGCGCTTGGGACACTAAACTCAGTGTGGTATTTT. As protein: CASSEALGTLNSVWYF.

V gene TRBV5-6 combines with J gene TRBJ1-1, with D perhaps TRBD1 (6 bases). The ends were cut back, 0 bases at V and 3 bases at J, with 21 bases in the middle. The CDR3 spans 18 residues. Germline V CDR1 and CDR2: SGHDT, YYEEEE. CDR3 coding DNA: TGTGCCAGCAGCTTGGGGCCCACCACGGGGGCGGTATACACTGAAGCTTTCTTT. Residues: CASSLGPTTGAVYTEAFF.

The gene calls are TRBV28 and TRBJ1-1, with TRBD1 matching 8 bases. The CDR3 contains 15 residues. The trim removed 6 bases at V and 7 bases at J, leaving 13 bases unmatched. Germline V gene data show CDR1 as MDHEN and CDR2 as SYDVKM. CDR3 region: CASSSPGTGYYEAFF. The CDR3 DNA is TGTGCCAGCAGCAGTCCCGGGACAGGTTACTATGAAGCTTTCTTT. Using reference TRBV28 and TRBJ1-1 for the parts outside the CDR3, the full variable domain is DVKVTQSSRYLVKRTGEKVFLECVQDMDHENMFWYRQDPGLGLRLIYFSYDVKMKEKGDIPEGYSVSREKKERFSLILESASTNQTSMYLCASSSPGTGYYEAFFGQGTRLTVV.

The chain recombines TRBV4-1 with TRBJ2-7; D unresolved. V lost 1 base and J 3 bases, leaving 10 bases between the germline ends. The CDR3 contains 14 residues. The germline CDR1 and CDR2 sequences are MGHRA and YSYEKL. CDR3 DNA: TGCGCCAGCAGCCAAGGAGGAGAGAACTACGAGCAGTACTTC. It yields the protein CASSQGGENYEQYF.

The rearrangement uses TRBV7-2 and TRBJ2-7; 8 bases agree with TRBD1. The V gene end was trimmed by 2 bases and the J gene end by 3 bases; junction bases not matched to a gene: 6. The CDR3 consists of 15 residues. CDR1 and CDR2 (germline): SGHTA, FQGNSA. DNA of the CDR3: TGTGCCAGCAGCTTAAACAGGGGGGTATTCTACGAGCAGTACTTC. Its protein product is CASSLNRGVFYEQYF.

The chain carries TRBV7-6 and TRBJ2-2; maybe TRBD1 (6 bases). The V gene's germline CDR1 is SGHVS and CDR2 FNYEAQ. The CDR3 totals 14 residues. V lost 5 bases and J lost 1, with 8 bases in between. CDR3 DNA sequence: TGTGCCAGCAGCAGGGGACAGAACACCGGGGAGCTGTTTTTT. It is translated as CASSRGQNTGELFF.

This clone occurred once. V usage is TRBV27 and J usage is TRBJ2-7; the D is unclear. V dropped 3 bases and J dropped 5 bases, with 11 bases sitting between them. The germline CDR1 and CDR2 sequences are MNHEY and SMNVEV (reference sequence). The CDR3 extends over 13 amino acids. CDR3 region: CASSFSWWHEQYF. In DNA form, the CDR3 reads TGTGCCAGCAGTTTCTCTTGGTGGCACGAGCAGTACTTC.

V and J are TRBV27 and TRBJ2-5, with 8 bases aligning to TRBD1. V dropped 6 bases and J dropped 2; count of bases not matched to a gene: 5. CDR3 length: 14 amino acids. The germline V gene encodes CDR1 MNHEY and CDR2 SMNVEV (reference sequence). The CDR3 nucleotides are TGTGCCAGCAGCATTCAGGGGGCACAAGAGACCCAGTACTTC. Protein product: CASSIQGAQETQYF.

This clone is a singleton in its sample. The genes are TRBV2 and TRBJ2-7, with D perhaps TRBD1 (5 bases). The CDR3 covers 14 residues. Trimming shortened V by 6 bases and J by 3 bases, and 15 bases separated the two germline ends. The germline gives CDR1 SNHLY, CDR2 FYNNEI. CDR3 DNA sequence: TGTGCCAGCAGACCACCAGGGAATTACTACGAGCAGTACTTC. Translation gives CASRPPGNYYEQYF.

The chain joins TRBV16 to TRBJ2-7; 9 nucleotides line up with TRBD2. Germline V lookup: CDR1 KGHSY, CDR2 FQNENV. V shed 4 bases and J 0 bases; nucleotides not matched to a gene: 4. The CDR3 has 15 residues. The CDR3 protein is CASSLSSGSSYEQYF. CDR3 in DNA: TGTGCCAGCAGCCTTAGTAGCGGGAGCTCCTACGAGCAGTACTTC.

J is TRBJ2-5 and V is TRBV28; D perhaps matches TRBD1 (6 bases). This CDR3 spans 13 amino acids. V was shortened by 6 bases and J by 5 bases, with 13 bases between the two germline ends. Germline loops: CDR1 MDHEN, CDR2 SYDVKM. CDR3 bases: TGTGCCAGCAGACCGGGACATCGGGAGACCCAGTACTTC. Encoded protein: CASRPGHRETQYF.

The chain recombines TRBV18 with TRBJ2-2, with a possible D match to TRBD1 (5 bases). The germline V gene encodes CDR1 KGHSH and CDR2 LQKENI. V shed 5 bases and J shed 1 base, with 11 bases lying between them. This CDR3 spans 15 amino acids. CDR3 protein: CASSVHRWNTGELFF. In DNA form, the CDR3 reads TGTGCCAGCTCAGTCCACAGGTGGAACACCGGGGAGCTGTTTTTT.

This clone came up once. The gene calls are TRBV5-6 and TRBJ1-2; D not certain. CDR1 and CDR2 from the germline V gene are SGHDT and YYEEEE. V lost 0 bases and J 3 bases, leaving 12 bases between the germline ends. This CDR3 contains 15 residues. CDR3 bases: TGTGCCAGCAGCTTGGAACTCGGGAATCACTATGGCTACACCTTC. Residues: CASSLELGNHYGYTF.

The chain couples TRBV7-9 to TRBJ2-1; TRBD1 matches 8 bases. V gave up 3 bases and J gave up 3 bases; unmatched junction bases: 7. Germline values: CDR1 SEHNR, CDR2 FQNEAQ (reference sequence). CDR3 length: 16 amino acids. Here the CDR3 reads CASSLKTGAYYNEQFF. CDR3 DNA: TGTGCCAGCAGCTTGAAGACAGGGGCCTACTACAATGAGCAGTTCTTC.

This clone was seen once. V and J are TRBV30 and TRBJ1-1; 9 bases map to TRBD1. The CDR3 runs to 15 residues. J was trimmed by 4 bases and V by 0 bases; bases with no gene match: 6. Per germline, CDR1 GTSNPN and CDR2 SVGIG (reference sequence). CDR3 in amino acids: CAWSVLGQGFTEAFF. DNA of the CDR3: TGTGCCTGGAGTGTACTGGGACAGGGTTTCACTGAAGCTTTCTTT.

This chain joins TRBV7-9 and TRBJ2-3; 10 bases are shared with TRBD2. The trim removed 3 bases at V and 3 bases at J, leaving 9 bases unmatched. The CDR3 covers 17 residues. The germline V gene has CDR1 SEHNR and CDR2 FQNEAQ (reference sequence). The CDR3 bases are TGTGCCAGCAGCTTCAGGCTAGCGGGAGTGGATACAGATACGCAGTATTTT. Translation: CASSFRLAGVDTDTQYF.

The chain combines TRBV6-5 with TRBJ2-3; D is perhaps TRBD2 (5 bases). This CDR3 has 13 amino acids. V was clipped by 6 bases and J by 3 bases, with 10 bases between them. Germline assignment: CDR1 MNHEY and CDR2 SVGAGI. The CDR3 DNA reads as TGTGCCAGCAGCCCCGGGGTGACAGATACGCAGTATTTT. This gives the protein CASSPGVTDTQYF.

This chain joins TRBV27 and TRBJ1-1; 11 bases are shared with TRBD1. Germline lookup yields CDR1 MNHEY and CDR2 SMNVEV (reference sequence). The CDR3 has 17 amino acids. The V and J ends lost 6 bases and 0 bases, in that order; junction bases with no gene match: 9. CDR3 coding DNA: TGTGCCAGCAGACTAGGACAGGGGGCAGGATTGAACACTGAAGCTTTCTTT. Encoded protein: CASRLGQGAGLNTEAFF.

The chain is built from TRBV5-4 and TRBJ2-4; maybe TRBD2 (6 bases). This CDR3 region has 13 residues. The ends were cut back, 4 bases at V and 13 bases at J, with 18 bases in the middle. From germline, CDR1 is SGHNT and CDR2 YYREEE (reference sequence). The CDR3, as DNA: TGTGCCAGCAGCGTCTCCGGGACTGCTCAACAGTACTTC. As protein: CASSVSGTAQQYF.

This CDR3 reads CASSLRGVQRDSYNEQFF. CDR3 in DNA: TGTGCCAGCAGCTTAAGGGGGGTGCAGCGGGATTCGTACAATGAGCAGTTCTTC. The chain carries TRBV7-9 and TRBJ2-1, with D possibly being TRBD2 (7 bases). Germline CDR1 SEHNR, CDR2 FQNEAQ (reference sequence). Trimming took 2 bases from V and 4 from J, leaving 21 bases between them. CDR3 length equals 18 residues.